This T cell receptor (beta chain) derives from a study of blood T cell repertoires in COVID-19. Study summary: The samples span acute and convalescent COVID-19 from the United States, Italy and Spain. Sources were T cells, B-cell-depleted T cells, or PBMCs; the material itself was cDNA or gDNA.

Germline CDR1 reads MNHEY; CDR2 reads SVGEGT. Losses at the gene ends were 6 bases for V and 3 bases for J; bases not matched to a gene: 4. The CDR3 totals 14 residues. In the original analysis: Estimation of nucleated cell counts was performed using reference gene primer amplification. Profiled with immunoSEQ multiplex PCR; TCRdb holds only in-frame clones, not every one. Clone size and the V and J calls come from that table; the DNA yielded D and trimming. Here the sample spans 130,000 to 150,000 clones, around 91% being singletons. This chain links TRBV6-2 or TRBV6-3 with TRBJ2-3; 9 bases align to TRBD1. The sequencing sample was made of peripheral blood. This TCR derives from a woman aged 55-75 years with active COVID-19. Written as DNA, the CDR3 is TGTGCCAGCAGCTCGACAGGGGGGACAGATACGCAGTATTTT. Its protein product is CASSSTGGTDTQYF.